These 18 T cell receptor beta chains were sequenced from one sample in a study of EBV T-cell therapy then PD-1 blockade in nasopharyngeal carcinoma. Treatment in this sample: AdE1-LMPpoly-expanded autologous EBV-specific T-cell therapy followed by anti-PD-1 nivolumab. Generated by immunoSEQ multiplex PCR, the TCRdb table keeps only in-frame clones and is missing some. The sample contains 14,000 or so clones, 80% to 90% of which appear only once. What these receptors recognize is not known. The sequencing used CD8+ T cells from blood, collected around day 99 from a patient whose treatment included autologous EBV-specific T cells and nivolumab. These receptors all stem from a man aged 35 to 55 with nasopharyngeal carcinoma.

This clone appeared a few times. The CDR3 nucleotides read TGTGCCAGCAGTTTAGGGTCGCAGCCTCATTCACCCCTCCACTTT. It yields the protein CASSLGSQPHSPLHF. The chain joins TRBV27 to TRBJ1-6, with D hard to call. There are 15 residues in the CDR3. The V and J ends lost 2 bases and 8 bases respectively, with 13 bases between them. Germline CDR1 is MNHEY and CDR2 is SMNVEV (reference sequence).

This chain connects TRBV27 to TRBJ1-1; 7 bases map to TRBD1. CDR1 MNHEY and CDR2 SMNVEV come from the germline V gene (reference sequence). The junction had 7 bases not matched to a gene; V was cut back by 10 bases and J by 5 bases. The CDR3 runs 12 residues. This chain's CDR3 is CATQSRGTEAFF. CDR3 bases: TGTGCCACCCAATCCAGGGGGACTGAAGCTTTCTTT.

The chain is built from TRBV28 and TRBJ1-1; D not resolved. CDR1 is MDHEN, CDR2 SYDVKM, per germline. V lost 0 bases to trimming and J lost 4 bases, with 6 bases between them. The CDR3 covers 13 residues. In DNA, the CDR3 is TGTGCCAGCAGTTTATGGGAGGGCACTGAAGCTTTCTTT. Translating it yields CASSLWEGTEAFF.

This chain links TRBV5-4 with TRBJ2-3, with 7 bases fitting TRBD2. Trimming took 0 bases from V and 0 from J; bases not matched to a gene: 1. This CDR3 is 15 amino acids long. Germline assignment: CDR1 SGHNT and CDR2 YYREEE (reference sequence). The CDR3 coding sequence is TGTGCCAGCAGCTTGGTGGGGGGGAGCACAGATACGCAGTATTTT. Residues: CASSLVGGSTDTQYF. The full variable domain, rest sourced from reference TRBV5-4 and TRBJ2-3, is ETGVTQSPTHLIKTRGQQVTLRCSSQSGHNTVSWYQQALGQGPQFIFQYYREEENGRGNFPPRFSGLQFPNYSSELNVNALELDDSALYLCASSLVGGSTDTQYFGPGTRLTVL.

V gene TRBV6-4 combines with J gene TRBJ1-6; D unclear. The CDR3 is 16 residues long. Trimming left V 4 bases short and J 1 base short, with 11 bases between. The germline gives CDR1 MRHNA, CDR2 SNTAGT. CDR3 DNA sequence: TGTGCCAGCAGTGGTGAGGGTTGGTCCTATAATTCACCCCTCCACTTT. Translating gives CASSGEGWSYNSPLHF.

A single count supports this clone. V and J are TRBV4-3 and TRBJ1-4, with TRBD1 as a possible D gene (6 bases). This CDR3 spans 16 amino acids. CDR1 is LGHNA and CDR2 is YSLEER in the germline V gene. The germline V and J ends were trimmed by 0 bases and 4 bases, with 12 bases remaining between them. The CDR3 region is CASSQDRAGDNEKLFF. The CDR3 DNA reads TGCGCCAGCAGCCAAGATCGGGCAGGGGATAATGAAAAACTGTTTTTT.

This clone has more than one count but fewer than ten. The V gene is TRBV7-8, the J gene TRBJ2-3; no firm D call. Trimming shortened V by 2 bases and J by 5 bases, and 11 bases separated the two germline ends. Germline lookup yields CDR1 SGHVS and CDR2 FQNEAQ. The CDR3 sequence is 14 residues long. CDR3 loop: CASSLWVHQDTQYF. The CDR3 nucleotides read TGTGCCAGCAGCTTATGGGTACATCAAGATACGCAGTATTTT.

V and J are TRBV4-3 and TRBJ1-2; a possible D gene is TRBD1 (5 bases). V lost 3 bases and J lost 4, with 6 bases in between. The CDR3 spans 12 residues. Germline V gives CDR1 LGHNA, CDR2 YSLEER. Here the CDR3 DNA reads TGCGCCAGCAGCCATCAGGGCTATGGCTACACCTTC. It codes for CASSHQGYGYTF.

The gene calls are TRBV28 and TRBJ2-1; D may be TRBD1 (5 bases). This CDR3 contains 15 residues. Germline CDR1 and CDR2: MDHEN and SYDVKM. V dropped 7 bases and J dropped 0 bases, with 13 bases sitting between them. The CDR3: CASTLQESSYNEQFF. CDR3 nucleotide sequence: TGTGCCAGCACCCTACAGGAGAGCTCCTACAATGAGCAGTTCTTC.

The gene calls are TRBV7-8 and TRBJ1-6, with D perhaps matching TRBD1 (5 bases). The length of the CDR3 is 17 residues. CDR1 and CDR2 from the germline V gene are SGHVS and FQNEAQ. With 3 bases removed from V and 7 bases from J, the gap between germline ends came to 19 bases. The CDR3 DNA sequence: TGTGCCAGCAGCTTTTTTGCGACCAGGGAGCACAATTCACCCCTCCACTTT. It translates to CASSFFATREHNSPLHF.

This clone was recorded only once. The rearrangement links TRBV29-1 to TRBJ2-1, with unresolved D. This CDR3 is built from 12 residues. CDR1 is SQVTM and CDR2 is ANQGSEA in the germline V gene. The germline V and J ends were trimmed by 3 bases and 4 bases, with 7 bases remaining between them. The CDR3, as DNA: TGCAGCGTTGATCACGGGTACAATGAGCAGTTCTTC. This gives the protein CSVDHGYNEQFF.

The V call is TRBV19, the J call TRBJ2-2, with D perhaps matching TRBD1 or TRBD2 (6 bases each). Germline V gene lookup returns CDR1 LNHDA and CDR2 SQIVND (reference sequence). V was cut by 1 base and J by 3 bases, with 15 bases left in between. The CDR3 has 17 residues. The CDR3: CASSIALTGGDTGELFF. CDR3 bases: TGTGCCAGTAGTATAGCTTTGACAGGCGGGGACACCGGGGAGCTGTTTTTT.

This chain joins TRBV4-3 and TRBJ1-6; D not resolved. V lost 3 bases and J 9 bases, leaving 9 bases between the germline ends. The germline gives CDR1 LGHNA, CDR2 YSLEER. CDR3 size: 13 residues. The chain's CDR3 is CASSQADGSPLHF. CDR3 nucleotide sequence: TGCGCCAGCAGCCAGGCGGACGGTTCACCCCTCCACTTT.

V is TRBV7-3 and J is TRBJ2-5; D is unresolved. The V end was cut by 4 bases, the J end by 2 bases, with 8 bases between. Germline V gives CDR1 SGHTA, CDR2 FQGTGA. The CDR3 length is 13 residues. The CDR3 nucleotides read TGTGCCAGCAGCTCCGACATACAAGAGACCCAGTACTTC. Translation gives CASSSDIQETQYF.

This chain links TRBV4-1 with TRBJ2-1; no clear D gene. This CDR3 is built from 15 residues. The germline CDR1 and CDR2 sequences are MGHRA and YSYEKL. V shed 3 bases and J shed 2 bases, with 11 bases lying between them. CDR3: CASSQQVSTYNEQFF. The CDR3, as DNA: TGCGCCAGCAGCCAGCAGGTTTCTACCTACAATGAGCAGTTCTTC.

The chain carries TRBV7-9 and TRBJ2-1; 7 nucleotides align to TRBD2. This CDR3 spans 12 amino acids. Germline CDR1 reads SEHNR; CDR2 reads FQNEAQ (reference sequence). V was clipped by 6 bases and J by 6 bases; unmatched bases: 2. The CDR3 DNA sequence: TGTGCCAGCAGGCTAGCGGCCAATGAGCAGTTCTTC. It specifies CASRLAANEQFF.

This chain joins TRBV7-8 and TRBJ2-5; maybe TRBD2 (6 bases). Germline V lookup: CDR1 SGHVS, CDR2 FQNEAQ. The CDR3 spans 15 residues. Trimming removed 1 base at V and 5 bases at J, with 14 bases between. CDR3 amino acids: CASSLEAAREETQYF. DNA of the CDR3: TGTGCCAGCAGCTTAGAGGCCGCACGGGAGGAGACCCAGTACTTC. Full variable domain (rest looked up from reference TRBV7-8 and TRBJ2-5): GAGVSQSPRYKVAKRGQDVALRCDPISGHVSLFWYQQALGQGPEFLTYFQNEAQLDKSGLPSDRFFAERPEGSVSTLKIQRTQQEDSAVYLCASSLEAAREETQYFGPGTRLLVL.

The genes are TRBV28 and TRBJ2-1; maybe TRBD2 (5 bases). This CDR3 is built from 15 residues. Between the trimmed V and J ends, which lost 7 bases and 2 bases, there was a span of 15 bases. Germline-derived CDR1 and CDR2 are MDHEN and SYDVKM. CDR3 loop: CASTPEGLAYNEQFF. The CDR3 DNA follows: TGTGCCAGCACCCCCGAGGGTCTCGCCTACAATGAGCAGTTCTTC.